Presented here are 21 T cell receptor beta chains from one specimen sequenced in a study of blood T cell repertoires in COVID-19. Clones were sequenced by immunoSEQ multiplex PCR, and TCRdb holds only the in-frame ones, with some missing. The sample has fewer than 250,000 clones; more than 75% are singletons. The specimen was peripheral blood. All receptors derive from a man aged 50 to 59 with COVID-19, enrolled during active disease.

The V and J genes are TRBV24-1 and TRBJ2-3; D is possibly TRBD2 (7 bases). This CDR3 has 17 amino acids. The germline V gene has CDR1 KGHDR and CDR2 SFDVKD. V lost 4 bases to trimming and J lost 3 bases, with 19 bases between them. This CDR3 reads CATSDLGGGRGTDTQYF. CDR3 bases: TGTGCCACCAGTGACCTAGGCGGGGGCAGGGGAACAGATACGCAGTATTTT.

The V gene is TRBV19, the J gene TRBJ2-7; weak D call: TRBD1 (6 bases). The V gene's germline CDR1 is LNHDA and CDR2 SQIVND (reference sequence). The CDR3 is 13 amino acids. Trimming removed 6 bases at V and 4 bases at J, with 13 bases between. The CDR3 is CASRHRDKYEQYF. CDR3 coding DNA: TGTGCCAGTAGGCACCGGGACAAATACGAGCAGTACTTC.

V usage is TRBV3-1 (or the pseudogene TRBV3-2) and J usage is TRBJ1-2; TRBD1 matches 9 bases. The length of the CDR3 is 15 residues. Per the germline V gene, CDR1 is LGHDT and CDR2 is YNNKEL (reference sequence). The trim removed 0 bases at V and 7 bases at J, leaving 6 bases unmatched. CDR3 sequence reads: CASSQDTTGGSGYTF. Written as DNA, the CDR3 is TGTGCCAGCAGCCAAGATACTACAGGGGGCTCTGGCTACACCTTC.

CDR3 in amino acids: CASRRDSTYQPQHF. The CDR3 region has the DNA TGTGCCAGCAGAAGGGACAGTACCTATCAGCCCCAGCATTTT. The chain has TRBV6-5 and TRBJ1-5; 7 positions agree with TRBD1. V gave up 6 bases and J gave up 5 bases; unmatched junction bases: 7. The CDR3 length is 14 residues. Germline loops: CDR1 MNHEY, CDR2 SVGAGI.

V gene TRBV7-2 combines with J gene TRBJ2-3; weak D call: TRBD2 (5 bases). V gave up 4 bases and J gave up 2 bases, with 13 bases separating them. The CDR3 runs to 15 residues. The V gene's germline CDR1 is SGHTA and CDR2 FQGNSA. The CDR3 bases are TGTGCCAGCAGCTCCAGCCAGCGGCCCACAGATACGCAGTATTTT. This translates into CASSSSQRPTDTQYF.

The V and J genes are TRBV5-1 and TRBJ2-1; TRBD1 aligns across 8 bases. Germline lookup yields CDR1 SGHRS and CDR2 YFSETQ. The CDR3 runs 18 residues. The V gene end was trimmed by 0 bases and the J gene end by 0 bases; junction bases not matched to a gene: 8. DNA for the CDR3: TGCGCCAGCAGCTTGGCTCCAGGGGGCCCCCTCTCCTACAATGAGCAGTTCTTC. This encodes CASSLAPGGPLSYNEQFF.

The chain combines TRBV6-5 with TRBJ1-1; the match to TRBD1 covers 9 bases. The trim removed 6 bases at V and 10 bases at J, leaving 9 bases unmatched. The CDR3 consists of 13 residues. CDR1 and CDR2 from the germline V gene are MNHEY and SVGAGI. The CDR3 protein is CASSRETGGRAFF. Written as DNA, the CDR3 is TGTGCCAGCAGCAGGGAGACAGGGGGTAGAGCTTTCTTT.

The chain carries TRBV18 and TRBJ2-7; 7 positions match TRBD2. There are 17 residues in the CDR3. V gave up 3 bases and J gave up 3 bases; unmatched junction bases: 14. Germline V CDR1 and CDR2: KGHSH, LQKENI. In nucleotides, the CDR3 is TGTGCCAGCTCACCCGGAGGAGGGAGGGAGATTGACTACGAGCAGTACTTC. It specifies CASSPGGGREIDYEQYF.

The V call is TRBV3-1 (or the pseudogene TRBV3-2), the J call TRBJ1-5; tentatively, D is TRBD1 (5 bases). Germline assignment: CDR1 LGHDT and CDR2 YNNKEL (reference sequence). The V end was cut by 1 base, the J end by 6 bases, with 13 bases between. This CDR3 has 15 residues. For the CDR3, the DNA is TGTGCCAGCAGCCAAGGGCAGGGAGGCGGTCAGCCCCAGCATTTT. It is translated as CASSQGQGGGQPQHF.

The rearrangement uses TRBV6-1 and TRBJ1-6, with 10 bases that match TRBD1. The CDR3 length is 17 residues. Germline V gene lookup returns CDR1 MNHNS and CDR2 SASEGT. Trimming at V came to 0 bases and at J to 11 bases, leaving 10 bases not matched to a gene. The CDR3 DNA follows: TGTGCCAGCAGTGAAGCGGACAGGGGGAACCGCTGGGCACCCCTCCACTTT. The encoded protein is CASSEADRGNRWAPLHF.

In its sample, this clone was seen once. V gene TRBV5-4 combines with J gene TRBJ2-7, with 9 bases matching TRBD2. CDR3 length equals 17 residues. Germline V gene lookup returns CDR1 SGHNT and CDR2 YYREEE (reference sequence). J gave up 0 bases and V 3 bases, and 10 bases lay outside the gene matches. The CDR3 here is CASSSGVAGGSSYEQYF. The CDR3 DNA reads TGTGCCAGCAGCTCGGGGGTTGCGGGGGGGAGCTCCTACGAGCAGTACTTC.

This rearrangement joins TRBV18 to TRBJ1-4, with D perhaps matching TRBD1 (6 bases). Germline V gene data show CDR1 as KGHSH and CDR2 as LQKENI. The CDR3 spans 13 residues. V was trimmed by 5 bases and J by 6 bases, leaving 10 bases between them. For the CDR3, the DNA is TGTGCCAGCTCATCCAACAGGGATGAAAAACTGTTTTTT. Encoded protein: CASSSNRDEKLFF.

The CDR3 sequence is CASSPELRNDYEQYF. The CDR3 DNA sequence: TGTGCCAGCAGCCCGGAATTGCGGAACGACTACGAGCAGTACTTC. The genes are TRBV9 and TRBJ2-7; D remains unclear. Deletions cut 4 bases from V and 3 bases from J, with 17 bases between. CDR3 length: 15 residues. Germline values: CDR1 SGDLS, CDR2 YYNGEE.

The V gene is TRBV24-1, the J gene TRBJ1-6; 9 nucleotides match TRBD1. After removal of 9 bases from V and 0 bases from J, the junction contained 2 bases not matched to a gene. In germline, CDR1 is KGHDR, CDR2 SFDVKD. CDR3 length: 15 amino acids. Here the CDR3 reads CATQDRGSYNSPLHF. The CDR3 nucleotides read TGTGCCACCCAGGACAGGGGCTCCTATAATTCACCCCTCCACTTT.

The chain recombines TRBV18 with TRBJ2-1; the match to TRBD2 covers 7 bases. The CDR3 spans 17 residues. Losses at the gene ends were 0 bases for V and 1 base for J; bases not matched to a gene: 6. CDR1 and CDR2 (germline): KGHSH, LQKENI. CDR3 sequence (DNA): TGTGCCAGCTCACCACCGTGGGGAGGGGCGTCCTACAATGAGCAGTTCTTC. It is translated as CASSPPWGGASYNEQFF.

The chain uses TRBV6-4 and TRBJ1-1; 9 positions agree with TRBD1. Germline V gives CDR1 MRHNA, CDR2 SNTAGT. Unmatched junction bases numbered 10, after V lost 6 bases and J lost 5 bases. The CDR3 extends over 15 amino acids. CDR3 sequence: CASSPSDRGRTEAFF. In DNA form, the CDR3 reads TGTGCCAGCAGCCCATCGGACAGGGGAAGGACTGAAGCTTTCTTT.

This clone was seen a single time. This chain links TRBV10-3 with TRBJ2-1; TRBD2 matches 9 bases. Germline lookup yields CDR1 ENHRY and CDR2 SYGVKD. This CDR3 contains 17 residues. V dropped 4 bases and J dropped 8; count of bases not matched to a gene: 15. CDR3 loop: CAISGDLAGTPGDEQFF. CDR3 coding DNA: TGTGCCATCAGTGGGGATCTAGCGGGGACCCCGGGAGATGAGCAGTTCTTC.

There are a few counts of this clone. V gene TRBV10-3 combines with J gene TRBJ1-5; no firm D call. Trimming left V 8 bases short and J 5 bases short, with 13 bases between. Germline assignment: CDR1 ENHRY and CDR2 SYGVKD. CDR3 size: 13 residues. The CDR3 spells CAIRARLYQPQHF. The CDR3 DNA sequence: TGTGCCATCCGAGCCAGACTCTATCAGCCCCAGCATTTT.

The V call is TRBV5-6, the J call TRBJ1-4; D might be TRBD1 (5 bases). Deletions cut 0 bases from V and 2 bases from J, with 20 bases between. The CDR3 length is 19 residues. The germline V gene has CDR1 SGHDT and CDR2 YYEEEE. The CDR3 spells CASSLGRGDEVGTNEKLFF. In nucleotides, the CDR3 is TGTGCCAGCAGCTTGGGACGGGGGGACGAAGTGGGTACTAATGAAAAACTGTTTTTT.

This clone has just a few counts. The chain employs TRBV6-5 and TRBJ1-6; 9 bases are shared with TRBD1. V trimming: 6 bases; J trimming: 10 bases; junction bases outside the gene matches: 10. This CDR3 spans 15 amino acids. CDR1 and CDR2 from the germline V gene are MNHEY and SVGAGI. Written as DNA, the CDR3 is TGTGCCAGCAGAAAAACACAGGGGGCTCGATCACCCCTCCACTTT. Protein: CASRKTQGARSPLHF.

This chain's CDR3 is CASSLARGQSTRNTEAFF. In DNA form, the CDR3 reads TGTGCCAGCAGCTTGGCCAGGGGACAATCTACCCGGAACACTGAAGCTTTCTTT. The chain recombines TRBV5-6 with TRBJ1-1; possibly TRBD1 for D (6 bases). Trimming pared 0 bases from V and 1 base from J, leaving 19 bases between. Germline V CDR1 and CDR2: SGHDT, YYEEEE. The CDR3 totals 18 residues.